These T cell receptor beta chains were read from a single sample in a study of T cells expressing NK-cell markers. TCRdb re-called the 5' RACE reads and catalogs CDR3 proteins one per entry, DNA excluded. The sample spans 300,000 to 450,000 distinct CDR3 sequences; the ten largest clones claim around 5.3%. Sequencing used blood T cells: a sorted CD56 or NKG2C T cell subset, CD4+ or CD8+ T cells, or bulk PBMC T cells (not recorded which). Receptor source: a man aged 18-75 years in good health. CDR3s include the opening cysteine and the closing phenylalanine or tryptophan. The order of the fields is V gene, J gene, CDR3 protein.

TRBV6-1	TRBJ2-3	CASSPPGANTDTQYF
TRBV5-5	TRBJ2-3	CASSLFQQSTDTQYF
TRBV5-1	TRBJ1-2	CASKEVAGSGGYTF
TRBV19	TRBJ1-5	CASSIMDRGGNQPQHF
TRBV5-1	TRBJ2-7	CASSLGGAQGYEQYF
TRBV11-2	TRBJ2-5	CASSLGQGWTQYF
TRBV27	TRBJ1-4	CASSLKEGEKLFF
TRBV12-3/TRBV12-4	TRBJ2-5	CASSLGLAGARGRETQYF
TRBV20-1	TRBJ2-3	CSAPGGAGGQDTQYF
TRBV27	TRBJ2-7	CASRRDGATYEQYF
TRBV11-2	TRBJ2-1	CASSLGVVRLISSYNEQFF
TRBV7-9	TRBJ1-4	CASTRTGANEKLFF
TRBV20-1	TRBJ1-1	CSANTGPGPEAFF
TRBV5-8	TRBJ2-1	CASSFVLTSLSYNEQFF
TRBV5-1	TRBJ2-1	CASSLGTRGIEQFF
TRBV18	TRBJ2-3	CASSRSRGGATDTQYF
TRBV19	TRBJ2-7	CASSSPGTGSASYEQYF
TRBV7-7	TRBJ2-3	CASSITGGRGDTQYF
TRBV6-7	TRBJ2-5	CASSRRRGGQETQYF
TRBV13	TRBJ1-3	CASSPTGVGENTIYF
TRBV12-3/TRBV12-4	TRBJ2-5	CASRGTSGQETQYF
TRBV12-5	TRBJ2-2	CASGLDDRVSTGELFF
TRBV7-9	TRBJ1-1	CASSPGEQAFF
TRBV20-1	TRBJ2-1	CSAEGQGDWNEQFF
TRBV7-9	TRBJ2-1	CASSTTPLNEQFF
TRBV10-3	TRBJ1-4	CAISAVDEKLFF
TRBV7-3	TRBJ2-2	CASPGQGFTGELFF
TRBV11-2	TRBJ2-7	CASRPVGSYEQYF
TRBV7-2	TRBJ1-1	CASSLAGAQMNTEAFF
TRBV3-1	TRBJ2-5	CASSQGRAGLAGANQETQYF
TRBV7-9	TRBJ2-4	CASSLAGRRNIQYF
TRBV7-8	TRBJ2-7	CASSLRPLEGGMTGEQYF
TRBV20-1	TRBJ2-7	CSARDSRYLYEQYF
TRBV2	TRBJ2-2	CASRGTGGSAGELFF
TRBV7-9	TRBJ2-5	CASNTDGGETQYF
TRBV2	TRBJ2-3	CASSGNRGGRVDTQYF
TRBV19	TRBJ2-1	CASTPGQPSEQFF
TRBV12-3/TRBV12-4	TRBJ1-5	CASRYAQGGQPQHF
TRBV6-2/TRBV6-3	TRBJ2-7	CASKGQGASYEQYF
TRBV20-1	TRBJ2-4	CSAPPTGAVQYF
TRBV6-1	TRBJ1-2	CASSTPWGQGFQTF
TRBV12-3/TRBV12-4	TRBJ1-2	CASRGQGIGGYTF
TRBV6-2/TRBV6-3	TRBJ2-1	CASSIFATYNEQFF
TRBV5-1	TRBJ2-1	CASSPGLAGLFYNEQFF
TRBV6-5	TRBJ2-3	CASSYPSRTGGTQYF
TRBV7-9	TRBJ2-6	CASSKRQGAGANVLTF
TRBV28	TRBJ1-1	CASSLDRGVAFF
TRBV11-1	TRBJ2-5	CASSQHWGETQYF
TRBV30	TRBJ2-4	CAWSRGGLAKNIQYF
TRBV29-1	TRBJ2-5	CSVGPSGGPTETQYF
TRBV24-1	TRBJ2-2	CATSDPGQRPTGELFF
TRBV5-4	TRBJ2-7	CASRPRDRIYEQYF
TRBV29-1	TRBJ2-2	CSVRGGQGANTGELFF
TRBV29-1	TRBJ2-4	CSGSLAKNIQYF
TRBV4-2	TRBJ2-4	CASSQKGAAKNIQYF
TRBV28	TRBJ1-5	CASRGTGGSNQPQHF